The sequence of this T cell receptor beta chain was determined in a study of shared clonotypes between healthy human individuals. Germline lookup yields CDR1 SGHKS and CDR2 YYEKEE (reference sequence). The CDR3 covers 14 residues. Trimming stripped 4 bases from V and 1 base from J, with 9 bases between. Positively selected for CCR7, the CD45RO-negative cells used as naive CD8 cells excluded terminally differentiated effector memory CD45RA+ cells. Each sorted subset replicate got 200 ng genomic DNA, approximately 27,000 genomes. Sequencing was performed with immunoSEQ multiplex PCR; in TCRdb, only in-frame clones are kept and a portion is missing. The sample has around 620,000 clones, approximately 96% seen once. Findings and limits, study-wide: Though the depth was large, rarefaction showed that sorted-subset sequencing was incomplete. All-four-donor shared clonotypes had higher generation probabilities than non-shared clonotypes did.

A note on this clone: Antigen: not known.

Sequenced sample: naive CD8+ T cells sorted from blood. This clonotype originated in a woman younger than 45 in good health. The genes are TRBV5-5 and TRBJ1-5, with D tentatively TRBD1 (5 bases). CDR3 sequence: CASSSGQSNQPQHF. DNA of the CDR3: TGTGCCAGCAGCAGCGGACAAAGCAATCAGCCCCAGCATTTT.